Reported below is one TCR beta chain. Its antigen is currently unknown. The V gene's germline CDR1 is MNHEY and CDR2 SVGEGT. Trimming stripped 2 bases from V and 0 bases from J, with 8 bases between. This CDR3 comprises 14 residues. The source of the sample is a study of CD4 T cells in relation to SARS-CoV-2 and coronaviruses. Study background: After roughly 11 days of antigen culture, PBMC TCR beta CDR3s were sequenced. A couple of subjects were Hispanic; patients were under 10 males and a handful of females. Findings and caveats of the study: Approximately 65% of donors had memory CD4+ clonotypes crossrecognizing SARS-CoV-2 and common cold coronavirus spike.

Naive and memory CD4+ T cells were cultured with CEF, then survey-sequenced. Data came from immunoSEQ multiplex PCR; TCRdb stores just in-frame clones and leaves some out. The sample includes some 38,000 clones, 77% of them seen just once. The sample was memory CD4+ T cells from PBMCs, cultured in vitro. The chain is built from TRBV6-2 or TRBV6-3 and TRBJ2-7; D is possibly TRBD2 (6 bases). This TCR was recovered from an adult with COVID-19. The CDR3 spells CASSYGTDSYEQYF. CDR3 sequence (DNA): TGTGCCAGCAGTTACGGGACTGACTCCTACGAGCAGTACTTC.